One and the same sample provided the 25 T cell receptor beta chains below, sequenced in a study of shared T cell receptors in the human thymus (dated by TCRdb to the early 2020s). Library construction relied on the immunoSEQ multiplex PCR assay. TCRdb took over this immuneACCESS table, retaining in-frame rearrangements with V and J assigned. Such tables are incomplete; in checked studies, under half of the missing clones stem from an unresolved V gene, and the remainder is unexplained. A total of hundreds of thousands of clones appear in this sample, 75% to 85% of them only once. About 0.013% of the sample belongs to the ten largest clones. These sequences were also reported in another study, on human thymus T cells.

The specimen was thymocytes. Every receptor here comes from a boy in the first two years of life with a congenital heart defect. Donor details come from another sample of the same person, matched by shared clones.

The chain is built from TRBV19 and TRBJ1-2; 10 bases are a match to TRBD1. V lost 5 bases and J lost 0; bases outside the gene matches: 12. CDR3 length: 18 amino acids. Germline V gene data show CDR1 as LNHDA and CDR2 as SQIVND (reference sequence). The CDR3 region has the DNA TGTGCCAGTAGTTCCGGAGGGACAGGGGCTTTGGCTAACTATGGCTACACCTTC. It is translated as CASSSGGTGALANYGYTF. The complete variable domain, with remaining parts taken from reference TRBV19 and TRBJ1-2, reads DGGITQSPKYLFRKEGQNVTLSCEQNLNHDAMYWYRQDPGQGLRLIYYSQIVNDFQKGDIAEGYSVSREKKESFPLTVTSAQKNPTAFYLCASSSGGTGALANYGYTFGSGTRLTVV.

The V gene is TRBV27, the J gene TRBJ1-2; D may be TRBD1 (5 bases). The CDR3 sequence is 13 residues long. Deletions cut 6 bases from V and 6 bases from J, with 14 bases between. CDR1 MNHEY and CDR2 SMNVEV come from the germline V gene (reference sequence). The CDR3 protein is CASSPPDSHGYTF. The CDR3 nucleotides read TGTGCCAGCAGCCCCCCCGACAGCCATGGCTACACCTTC.

A single count supports this clone. This chain uses TRBV11-1 with TRBJ2-7; 8 bases line up with TRBD1. This CDR3 spans 16 amino acids. V lost 5 bases to trimming and J lost 2 bases; unmatched junction nucleotides: 11. CDR1 is SGHAT, CDR2 FQDESV, per germline (reference sequence). CDR3 bases: TGTGCCAGCAGCCATAAGGACAGGGAAAGTACCTACGAGCAGTACTTC. It codes for CASSHKDRESTYEQYF.

The chain links TRBV10-3 to TRBJ1-5; weak D call: TRBD1 (6 bases). The length of the CDR3 is 15 residues. Germline values: CDR1 ENHRY, CDR2 SYGVKD. Trimming stripped 6 bases from V and 4 bases from J, with 16 bases between. Here the CDR3 DNA reads TGTGCCATCAGCGTTAACAGGGAAAGGAATCAGCCCCAGCATTTT. Protein sequence: CAISVNRERNQPQHF.

V gene TRBV4-2 combines with J gene TRBJ2-7, with 9 bases that match TRBD2. Germline trimming cut 0 bases from V and 3 bases from J; bases unmatched to any gene: 6. The CDR3 covers 16 residues. Germline CDR1 reads LGHNA; CDR2 reads YNFKEQ. CDR3 protein: CASSQETSGIRYEQYF. The CDR3 DNA reads as TGTGCCAGCAGCCAAGAGACTAGCGGAATCCGCTACGAGCAGTACTTC.

V is TRBV4-3 and J is TRBJ1-1; D not certain. V lost 0 bases and J 0 bases, leaving 11 bases between the germline ends. This CDR3 contains 16 residues. Germline V CDR1 and CDR2: LGHNA, YSLEER. DNA for the CDR3: TGCGCCAGCAGCCAAGATTTTGGGCTCATGAACACTGAAGCTTTCTTT. Translated, it gives CASSQDFGLMNTEAFF.

The J gene is TRBJ1-1, the V gene TRBV29-1, with no clear D. The CDR3 length is 14 residues. Deletions cut 0 bases from V and 0 bases from J, with 8 bases between. Germline lookup yields CDR1 SQVTM and CDR2 ANQGSEA. The DNA for the CDR3 is TGCAGCGTTGAAGATCCGGGGATGAACACTGAAGCTTTCTTT. It encodes CSVEDPGMNTEAFF.

The genes are TRBV28 and TRBJ2-1; D ambiguous. Germline V CDR1 and CDR2: MDHEN, SYDVKM. Trimming removed 7 bases at V and 5 bases at J, with 15 bases between. This CDR3 is 14 amino acids long. The CDR3 here is CASTRTPSHNEQFF. In DNA, the CDR3 is TGTGCCAGCACCAGAACCCCTTCCCACAATGAGCAGTTCTTC.

The rearrangement uses TRBV5-4 and TRBJ2-1; perhaps TRBD2 as D (5 bases). This CDR3 region has 14 residues. V lost 4 bases, J lost 8 bases, and 16 bases lay in between. Germline V CDR1 and CDR2: SGHNT, YYREEE (reference sequence). CDR3 DNA: TGTGCCAGCAGCCCGGGGTCACAAGCCTATGAGCAGTTCTTC. Protein product: CASSPGSQAYEQFF.

This chain connects TRBV4-1 to TRBJ2-7; the match to TRBD2 covers 9 bases. The CDR3 loop spans 17 amino acids. V lost 0 bases and J lost 0; bases outside the gene matches: 6. Looked up from germline, CDR1 is MGHRA and CDR2 is YSYEKL. The CDR3 DNA reads TGCGCCAGCAGCCAAGATTCGGCTAGCGGGATCTCCTACGAGCAGTACTTC. The encoded protein is CASSQDSASGISYEQYF.

This clone was detected only once. The chain joins TRBV7-9 to TRBJ2-5; D is perhaps TRBD1 (5 bases). Deletions cut 4 bases from V and 2 bases from J, with 11 bases between. The CDR3 extends over 14 amino acids. Germline loops: CDR1 SEHNR, CDR2 FQNEAQ (reference sequence). The CDR3 reads CASSSVDTQETQYF. Here the CDR3 DNA reads TGTGCCAGCAGCTCAGTGGACACACAAGAGACCCAGTACTTC.

Written as DNA, the CDR3 is TGTGCCAGTAGTATAGGTTTTAGCGGGAGAGGTCTCCACGAGCAGTACTTC. Its translation: CASSIGFSGRGLHEQYF. The chain carries TRBV19 and TRBJ2-7; 9 bases are a match to TRBD2. V shed 1 base, J shed 5 bases, and the junction held 12 bases outside the gene matches. The length of the CDR3 is 17 residues. Per germline, CDR1 LNHDA and CDR2 SQIVND (reference sequence). Full variable domain (outside the CDR3, taken from reference TRBV19 and TRBJ2-7): DGGITQSPKYLFRKEGQNVTLSCEQNLNHDAMYWYRQDPGQGLRLIYYSQIVNDFQKGDIAEGYSVSREKKESFPLTVTSAQKNPTAFYLCASSIGFSGRGLHEQYFGPGTRLTVT.

Only one count was recorded for this clone. The chain is built from TRBV14 and TRBJ1-1; D ambiguous. Between the trimmed V and J ends, which lost 4 bases and 1 base, there was a span of 19 bases. There are 17 residues in the CDR3. Germline V gene data show CDR1 as SGHDN and CDR2 as FVKESK. CDR3 loop: CASSPAGIGPRNTEAFF. In DNA, the CDR3 is TGTGCCAGCAGCCCTGCCGGTATTGGGCCCCGGAACACTGAAGCTTTCTTT.

The chain couples TRBV5-4 to TRBJ2-3, with 15 bases aligning to TRBD2. The CDR3 covers 17 residues. The V segment lost 4 bases and the J segment 0 bases; nucleotides outside the gene matches: 3. The germline V gene has CDR1 SGHNT and CDR2 YYREEE (reference sequence). In DNA form, the CDR3 reads TGTGCCAGCAGCGCGGGACTAGCGGGAGGCAGCACAGATACGCAGTATTTT. Translation: CASSAGLAGGSTDTQYF.

V and J are TRBV28 and TRBJ2-5; weak D call: TRBD1 (5 bases). Germline V lookup: CDR1 MDHEN, CDR2 SYDVKM. The ends were cut back, 5 bases at V and 1 base at J, with 11 bases in the middle. This CDR3 has 14 amino acids. This CDR3 is CASSLRQIQETQYF. CDR3 sequence (DNA): TGTGCCAGCAGTCTGCGACAGATCCAAGAGACCCAGTACTTC.

This rearrangement joins TRBV19 to TRBJ2-3; 14 bases are a match to TRBD2. The CDR3 runs 15 residues. CDR1 and CDR2 from the germline V gene are LNHDA and SQIVND (reference sequence). V was pared by 7 bases and J by 5 bases, with 5 bases of the junction left unmatched. DNA for the CDR3: TGTGCCAGTACTTTTGGACTAGCGGGGGGAGATACGCAGTATTTT. This codes for CASTFGLAGGDTQYF.

The chain combines TRBV7-2 with TRBJ2-7, with 8 nucleotides matching TRBD2. Germline V CDR1 and CDR2: SGHTA, FQGNSA. The CDR3 totals 16 residues. The V and J ends lost 2 bases and 5 bases, in that order; junction bases with no gene match: 11. DNA for the CDR3: TGTGCCAGCAGCTTAAAGTCTGGAGCGGGAGTAGACGAGCAGTACTTC. This gives the protein CASSLKSGAGVDEQYF.

The chain links TRBV10-3 to TRBJ2-7, with D possibly being TRBD1 (6 bases). Trimming took 6 bases from V and 0 from J, leaving 12 bases between them. The germline V gene encodes CDR1 ENHRY and CDR2 SYGVKD. The CDR3 runs 14 residues. CDR3 sequence: CAIRENRDSYEQYF. CDR3 DNA: TGTGCCATCAGGGAAAACAGGGACTCCTACGAGCAGTACTTC.

This rearrangement joins TRBV5-6 to TRBJ2-3; D ambiguous. The CDR3 loop spans 13 amino acids. CDR1 and CDR2 from the germline V gene are SGHDT and YYEEEE. V lost 0 bases to trimming and J lost 2 bases, with 4 bases between them. CDR3 sequence (DNA): TGTGCCAGCAGCTTGGGACTCACAGATACGCAGTATTTT. It translates to CASSLGLTDTQYF.

The rearrangement joins TRBV4-1 to TRBJ1-5; no reliable D call. The germline V gene encodes CDR1 MGHRA and CDR2 YSYEKL. CDR3 size: 15 residues. V lost 0 bases to trimming and J lost 4 bases, with 10 bases between them. The CDR3 nucleotides are TGCGCCAGCAGCCAAGAGGCCACAGAGAATCAGCCCCAGCATTTT. Amino acid sequence: CASSQEATENQPQHF.

The gene calls are TRBV2 and TRBJ1-1; the D gene is possibly TRBD1 (6 bases). Germline-derived CDR1 and CDR2 are SNHLY and FYNNEI. V was cut by 6 bases and J by 8 bases, with 16 bases left in between. The CDR3 covers 13 residues. The CDR3 bases are TGTGCCAGCAGCCGGGACACCCGAACCGAAGCTTTCTTT. It translates to CASSRDTRTEAFF.

The genes are TRBV2 and TRBJ2-7; 7 bases map to TRBD1. V shed 6 bases and J 2 bases; nucleotides not matched to a gene: 7. The CDR3 has 14 residues. Germline V gives CDR1 SNHLY, CDR2 FYNNEI. CDR3 bases: TGTGCCAGCAGAGTAGGTAGGGGGCCCTACGAGCAGTACTTC. This codes for CASRVGRGPYEQYF.

This rearrangement joins TRBV7-9 to TRBJ2-7; 7 nucleotides line up with TRBD2. CDR1 and CDR2 from the germline V gene are SEHNR and FQNEAQ (reference sequence). This CDR3 region has 14 residues. V was clipped by 7 bases and J by 2 bases; unmatched bases: 8. CDR3 region: CASIPWGGTYEQYF. The CDR3 DNA sequence: TGTGCCAGCATCCCCTGGGGGGGGACCTACGAGCAGTACTTC.

The genes are TRBV7-2 and TRBJ2-7; tentatively, D is TRBD2 (5 bases). V was shortened by 4 bases and J by 3 bases, with 13 bases between the two germline ends. The CDR3 runs to 14 residues. The germline V gene encodes CDR1 SGHTA and CDR2 FQGNSA. CDR3 amino acids: CASSSEDFFYEQYF. The CDR3 nucleotides are TGTGCCAGCAGCTCAGAGGACTTTTTCTACGAGCAGTACTTC.

The chain uses TRBV30 and TRBJ2-3, with TRBD2 matching over 10 bases. Germline lookup yields CDR1 GTSNPN and CDR2 SVGIG (reference sequence). CDR3 length: 15 residues. Trimming at V came to 0 bases and at J to 2 bases, leaving 2 bases not matched to a gene. CDR3 nucleotides: TGTGCCTGGAGTGTACTAGCGGGGTACACAGATACGCAGTATTTT. It yields the protein CAWSVLAGYTDTQYF.